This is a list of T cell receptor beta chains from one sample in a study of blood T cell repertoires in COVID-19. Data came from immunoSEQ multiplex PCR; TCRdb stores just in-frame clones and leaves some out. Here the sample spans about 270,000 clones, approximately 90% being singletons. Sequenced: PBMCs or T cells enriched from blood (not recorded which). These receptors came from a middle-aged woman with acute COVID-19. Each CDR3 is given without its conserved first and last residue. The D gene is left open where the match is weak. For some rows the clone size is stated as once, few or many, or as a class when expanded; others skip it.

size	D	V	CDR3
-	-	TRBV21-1	ASSKGTGDTEQY
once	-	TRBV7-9	ASSATGRNTEAF
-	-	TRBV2	ASSTTGLTGNTIY
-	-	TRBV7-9	ASSLVGQRVADTQY
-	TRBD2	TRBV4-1	ASSPRSLAEYNEQF
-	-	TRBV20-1	SARSETQY
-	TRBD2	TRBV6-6	ASRIGGDGELF
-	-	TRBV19	ASSMGRTQF
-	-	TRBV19	ASSFGPREV
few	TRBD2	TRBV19	ATSRASGGAVASYNEQF
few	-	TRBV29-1	SVVDGMNTEAF
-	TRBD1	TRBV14	ASSQGQGSNTIY
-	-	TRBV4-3	ASSSEPGAYEQY
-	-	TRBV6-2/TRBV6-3	ASSRYWTVENYGYT
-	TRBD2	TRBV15	ATSRAASGSSYEQY
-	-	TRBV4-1	ASGTKIAQGLEKLF
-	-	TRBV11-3	ASSLRNERGYGYT
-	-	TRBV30	AWSIGAGNTIY
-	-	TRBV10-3	AISEGGLTYEQY
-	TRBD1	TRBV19	ASDTGGYSNQPQH
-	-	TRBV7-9	ASSPDYLETQY
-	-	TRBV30	AWSVGGGPRIQY
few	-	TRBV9	ASSVGANSYEQY
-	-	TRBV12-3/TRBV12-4	ASSLGRDNEQF
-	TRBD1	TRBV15	ATRKRDRGGEQY
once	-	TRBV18	ASSLRTDREAF
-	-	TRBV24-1	ATSDTPGNEQF
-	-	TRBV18	ASSSPGDIYGYT
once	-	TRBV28	ASSLQYNEQF
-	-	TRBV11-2	ASRYTGSSYEQY
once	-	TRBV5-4	ASSSWFGNTEAF
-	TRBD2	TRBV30	AWNLPLAGGKNEQF
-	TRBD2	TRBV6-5	ASSLRTSANEQF
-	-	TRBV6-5	ASPQEGITEAF
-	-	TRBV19	ASSIDRRGADGYT
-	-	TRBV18	ASSPQKLAARSTEAF
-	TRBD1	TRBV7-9	ASSRRQGRDEKLF
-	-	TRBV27	ASSLGSRGRTEAF
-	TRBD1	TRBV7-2	ASRGQNNSPLH
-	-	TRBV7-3	ASSLSEGEAF
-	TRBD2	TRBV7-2	ASSLAAAGEQY
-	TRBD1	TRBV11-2	ASSLMGGQAYEQY
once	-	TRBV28	ASRPSEGFNQPQH